The clone carrying this T cell receptor beta chain was detected only a few times. Vbeta (60) and Jbeta (13) primers were used in the PCR. Produced via immunoSEQ multiplex PCR; TCRdb's table is partial and in-frame only. The data show 120,000 to 150,000 clones, with roughly 80% seen just once and roughly 3.5% held by the top ten. This CDR3 contains 14 residues. CDR1 is MDHEN and CDR2 is SYDVKM in the germline V gene. V lost 2 bases to trimming and J lost 3 bases, with 10 bases between them. The sample originates from a study of cytomegalovirus exposure and HLA in healthy donors. The source is a male donor in good health and CMV-seronegative. The V gene is TRBV28, the J gene TRBJ1-2; a possible D gene is TRBD1 (6 bases). What was sequenced was PBMCs. In DNA, the CDR3 is TGTGCCAGCAGTTTAGGCGCAGGGGACTATGGCTACACCTTC. Translating it yields CASSLGAGDYGYTF.